A selection of T cell receptor beta chains follows, all from one sample in a study of blood T cell repertoires in COVID-19. Assay used: immunoSEQ multiplex PCR; TCRdb lists only in-frame clones, some missing. The sample yields 60,000 or so clones, over 75% seen once. Sequencing input: peripheral blood. These receptor sequences come from a human donor in a cohort sampled during active COVID-19. CDR3s leave out the opening cysteine and the closing phenylalanine or tryptophan. Expanded clones get a size class; other rows say once, few or many, or leave the size out.

j_call: TRBJ1-1; clone_size: NA; v_call: TRBV30; cdr3_aa: AWVRGTLNTEAF
j_call: TRBJ2-7; clone_size: NA; v_call: TRBV12-3/TRBV12-4; cdr3_aa: ASSSSGYEQY
j_call: TRBJ2-7; clone_size: NA; v_call: TRBV6-5; cdr3_aa: ASSRQGPYEQY
j_call: TRBJ1-5; clone_size: few; v_call: TRBV18; cdr3_aa: ASSPPDRFGPQH
j_call: TRBJ2-1; clone_size: NA; v_call: TRBV21-1; cdr3_aa: ASSWEQGPHYNEQF
j_call: TRBJ2-3; clone_size: NA; v_call: TRBV9; cdr3_aa: ASSLTGISTDTQY
j_call: TRBJ2-3; clone_size: NA; v_call: TRBV18; cdr3_aa: ASSPPSGGAEY
j_call: TRBJ2-7; clone_size: NA; v_call: TRBV15; cdr3_aa: ATSRSPTYEQY
j_call: TRBJ2-7; clone_size: once; v_call: TRBV19; cdr3_aa: ASSTRQGYEQY
j_call: TRBJ2-1; clone_size: NA; v_call: TRBV12-3/TRBV12-4; cdr3_aa: ASSPREYNEQF
j_call: TRBJ2-7; clone_size: NA; v_call: TRBV5-5; cdr3_aa: ASSTTGPPKQY
j_call: TRBJ2-1; clone_size: NA; v_call: TRBV18; cdr3_aa: ASSPQNRGYEQF
j_call: TRBJ1-3; clone_size: NA; v_call: TRBV7-6; cdr3_aa: ASSLGAGVGNTIY
j_call: TRBJ1-3; clone_size: NA; v_call: TRBV20-1; cdr3_aa: SASQEYSGNTIY
j_call: TRBJ2-1; clone_size: NA; v_call: TRBV7-2; cdr3_aa: ASSLAASGGGSYNEQF
j_call: TRBJ1-1; clone_size: NA; v_call: TRBV9; cdr3_aa: ASSAGVQRTEAF
j_call: TRBJ1-1; clone_size: NA; v_call: TRBV12-3/TRBV12-4; cdr3_aa: ASSLSDTEAF
j_call: TRBJ2-1; clone_size: NA; v_call: TRBV7-9; cdr3_aa: ASSPPSGGTHEQF